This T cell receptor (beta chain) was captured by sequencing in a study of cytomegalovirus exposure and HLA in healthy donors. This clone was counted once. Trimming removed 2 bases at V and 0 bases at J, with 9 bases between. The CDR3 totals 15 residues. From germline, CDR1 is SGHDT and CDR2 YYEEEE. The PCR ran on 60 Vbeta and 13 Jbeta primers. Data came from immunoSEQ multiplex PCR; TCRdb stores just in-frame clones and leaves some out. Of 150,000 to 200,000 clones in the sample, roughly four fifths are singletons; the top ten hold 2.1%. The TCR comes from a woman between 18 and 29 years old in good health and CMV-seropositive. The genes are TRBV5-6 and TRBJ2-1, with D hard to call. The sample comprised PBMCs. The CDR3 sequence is CASSFARSSYNEQFF. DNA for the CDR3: TGTGCCAGCAGCTTCGCAAGGAGCTCCTACAATGAGCAGTTCTTC. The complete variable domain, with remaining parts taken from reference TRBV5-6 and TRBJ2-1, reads DAGVTQSPTHLIKTRGQQVTLRCSPKSGHDTVSWYQQALGQGPQFIFQYYEEEERQRGNFPDRFSGHQFPNYSSELNVNALLLGDSALYLCASSFARSSYNEQFFGPGTRLTVL.